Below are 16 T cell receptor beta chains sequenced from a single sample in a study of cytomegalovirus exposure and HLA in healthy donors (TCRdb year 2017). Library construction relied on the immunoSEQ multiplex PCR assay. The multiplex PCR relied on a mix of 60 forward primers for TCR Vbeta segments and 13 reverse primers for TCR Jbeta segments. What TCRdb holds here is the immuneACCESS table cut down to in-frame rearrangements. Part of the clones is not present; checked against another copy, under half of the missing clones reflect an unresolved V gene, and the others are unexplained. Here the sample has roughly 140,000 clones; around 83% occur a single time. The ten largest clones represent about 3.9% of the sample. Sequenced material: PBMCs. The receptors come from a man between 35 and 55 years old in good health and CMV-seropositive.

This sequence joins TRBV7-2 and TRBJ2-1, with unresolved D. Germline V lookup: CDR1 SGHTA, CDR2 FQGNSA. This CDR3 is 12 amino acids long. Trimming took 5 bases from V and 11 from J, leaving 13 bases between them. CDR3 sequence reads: CASSPRSRKQFF. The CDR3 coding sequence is TGTGCCAGCAGCCCGAGGTCGAGGAAGCAGTTCTTC. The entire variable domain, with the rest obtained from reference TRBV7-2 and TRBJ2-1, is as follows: GAGVSQSPSNKVTEKGKDVELRCDPISGHTALYWYRQSLGQGLEFLIYFQGNSAPDKSGLPSDRFSAERTGGSVSTLTIQRTQQEDSAVYLCASSPRSRKQFFGPGTRLTVL.

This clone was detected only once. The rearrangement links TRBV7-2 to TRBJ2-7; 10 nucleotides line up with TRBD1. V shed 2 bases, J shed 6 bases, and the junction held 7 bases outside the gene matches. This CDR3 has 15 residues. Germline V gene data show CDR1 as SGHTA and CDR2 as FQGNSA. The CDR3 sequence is CASSLTGQGSGEQYF. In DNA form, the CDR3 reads TGTGCCAGCAGCTTAACGGGACAGGGGAGTGGCGAGCAGTACTTC.

CDR3 coding DNA: TGTGCCAGTAGTCTTAGCTCTGGGGCCAACGTCCTGACTTTC. Amino acid sequence: CASSLSSGANVLTF. The chain links TRBV19 to TRBJ2-6, with no clear D. Trimming shortened V by 5 bases and J by 0 bases, and 5 bases separated the two germline ends. There are 14 residues in the CDR3. Per the germline V gene, CDR1 is LNHDA and CDR2 is SQIVND (reference sequence).

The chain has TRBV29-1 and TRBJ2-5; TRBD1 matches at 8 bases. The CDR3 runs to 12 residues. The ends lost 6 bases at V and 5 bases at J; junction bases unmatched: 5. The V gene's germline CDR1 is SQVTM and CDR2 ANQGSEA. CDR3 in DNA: TGCAGCGTAGCCAGGGGGCGGGAGACCCAGTACTTC. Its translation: CSVARGRETQYF.

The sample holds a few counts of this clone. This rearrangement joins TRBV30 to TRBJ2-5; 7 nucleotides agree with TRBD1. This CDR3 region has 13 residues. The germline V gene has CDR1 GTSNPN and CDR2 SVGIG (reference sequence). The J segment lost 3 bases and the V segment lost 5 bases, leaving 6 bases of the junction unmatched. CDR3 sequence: CAWSTGAEETQYF. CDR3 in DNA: TGTGCCTGGTCAACAGGGGCCGAAGAGACCCAGTACTTC.

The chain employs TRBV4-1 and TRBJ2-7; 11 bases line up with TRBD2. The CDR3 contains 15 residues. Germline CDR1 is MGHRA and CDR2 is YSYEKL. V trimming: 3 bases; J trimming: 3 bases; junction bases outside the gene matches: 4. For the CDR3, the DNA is TGCGCCAGCAGCCACAATAGCGGGGGGGTCTACGAGCAGTACTTC. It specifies CASSHNSGGVYEQYF.

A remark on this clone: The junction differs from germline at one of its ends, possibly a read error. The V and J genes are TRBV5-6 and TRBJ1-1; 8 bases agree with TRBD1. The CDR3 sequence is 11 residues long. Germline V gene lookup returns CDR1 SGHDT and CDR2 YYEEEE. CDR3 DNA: TGTGCCAGCAGCTCAGACAGGGGAGGAGTCTTT. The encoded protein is CASSSDRGGVF.

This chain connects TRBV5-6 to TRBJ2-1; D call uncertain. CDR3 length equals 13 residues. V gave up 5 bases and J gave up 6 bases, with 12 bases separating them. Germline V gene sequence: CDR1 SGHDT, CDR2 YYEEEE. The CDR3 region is CASRTYSRNEQFF. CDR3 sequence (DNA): TGTGCCAGCAGAACCTACTCGCGCAATGAGCAGTTCTTC.

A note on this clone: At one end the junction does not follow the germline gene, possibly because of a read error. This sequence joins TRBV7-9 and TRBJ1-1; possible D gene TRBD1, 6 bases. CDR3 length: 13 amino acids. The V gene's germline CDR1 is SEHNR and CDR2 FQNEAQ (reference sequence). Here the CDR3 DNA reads TGTTCCAGCAGCACTAGGGGGAACGCTGAAGCTTTCTTT. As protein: CSSSTRGNAEAFF.

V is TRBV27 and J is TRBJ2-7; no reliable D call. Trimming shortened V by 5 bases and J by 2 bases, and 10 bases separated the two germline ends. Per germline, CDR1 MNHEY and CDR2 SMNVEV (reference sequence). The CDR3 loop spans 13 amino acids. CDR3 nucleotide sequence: TGTGCCAGCAGTCGAGCCGCGGCCTACGAGCAGTACTTC. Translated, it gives CASSRAAAYEQYF.

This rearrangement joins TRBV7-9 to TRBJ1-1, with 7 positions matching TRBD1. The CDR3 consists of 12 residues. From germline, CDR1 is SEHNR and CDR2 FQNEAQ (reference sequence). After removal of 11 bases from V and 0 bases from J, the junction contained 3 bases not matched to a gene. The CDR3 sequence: CAPGTVNTEAFF. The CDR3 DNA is TGTGCCCCCGGGACAGTGAACACTGAAGCTTTCTTT.

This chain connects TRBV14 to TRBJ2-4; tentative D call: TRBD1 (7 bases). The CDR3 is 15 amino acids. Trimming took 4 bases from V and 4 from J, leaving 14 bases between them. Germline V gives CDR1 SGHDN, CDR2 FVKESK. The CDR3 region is CASSRTPGGKNIQYF. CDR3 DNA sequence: TGTGCCAGCAGCCGAACCCCAGGGGGGAAAAACATTCAGTACTTC.

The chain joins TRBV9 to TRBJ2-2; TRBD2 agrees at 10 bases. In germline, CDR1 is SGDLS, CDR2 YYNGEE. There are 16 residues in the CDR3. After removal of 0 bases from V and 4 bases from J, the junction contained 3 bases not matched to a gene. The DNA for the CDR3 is TGTGCCAGCAGCGTAGGCGGACTAGCGGCCACCGGGGAGCTGTTTTTT. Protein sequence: CASSVGGLAATGELFF.

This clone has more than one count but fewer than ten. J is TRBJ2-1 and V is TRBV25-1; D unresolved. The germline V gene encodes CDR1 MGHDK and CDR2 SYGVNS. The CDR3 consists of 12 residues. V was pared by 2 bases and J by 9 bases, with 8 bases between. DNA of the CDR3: TGTGCCAGCAGTGAACCCCCTTTTGAGCAGTTCTTC. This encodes CASSEPPFEQFF.

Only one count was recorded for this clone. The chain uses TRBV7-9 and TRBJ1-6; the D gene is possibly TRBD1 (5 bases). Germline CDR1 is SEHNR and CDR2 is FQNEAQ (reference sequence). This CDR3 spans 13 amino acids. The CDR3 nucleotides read TGTGCTGTCGTTGGGGGGTTTGGTTCACCCCTCCACTTT. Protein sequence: CAVVGGFGSPLHF.

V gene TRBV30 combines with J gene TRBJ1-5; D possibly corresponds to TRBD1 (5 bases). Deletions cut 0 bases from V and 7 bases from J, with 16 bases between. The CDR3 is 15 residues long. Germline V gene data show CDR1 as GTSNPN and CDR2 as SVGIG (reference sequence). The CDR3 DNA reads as TGTGCCTGGAGTGTCTTTGGGCGGGACGGGCAGCCCCAGCATTTT. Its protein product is CAWSVFGRDGQPQHF. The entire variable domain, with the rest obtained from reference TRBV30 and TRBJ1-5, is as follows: SQTIHQWPATLVQPVGSPLSLECTVEGTSNPNLYWYRQAAGRGLQLLFYSVGIGQISSEVPQNLSASRPQDRQFILSSKKLLLSDSGFYLCAWSVFGRDGQPQHFGDGTRLSIL.